The 19 T cell receptor beta chains below all came from one sample that was sequenced in a study of T cell responses to AZD1222 COVID-19 vaccine. Assay used: immunoSEQ multiplex PCR; TCRdb lists only in-frame clones, some missing. In the table there are 90,000 to 120,000 clones, around 91% of which are singletons. The sample consisted of peripheral blood, taken on day 0 of AZD1222 vaccination. All receptors derive from an adult in good health.

The chain joins TRBV19 to TRBJ1-2; a possible D gene is TRBD1 (5 bases). This CDR3 contains 15 residues. V gave up 4 bases and J gave up 0 bases, with 12 bases separating them. Germline V gives CDR1 LNHDA, CDR2 SQIVND (reference sequence). Here the CDR3 reads CASSTTGGSNYGYTF. The CDR3 region has the DNA TGTGCCAGTAGTACGACCGGGGGATCTAACTATGGCTACACCTTC. The full variable domain, in which reference TRBV19 and TRBJ1-2 provide the parts outside the CDR3, is DGGITQSPKYLFRKEGQNVTLSCEQNLNHDAMYWYRQDPGQGLRLIYYSQIVNDFQKGDIAEGYSVSREKKESFPLTVTSAQKNPTAFYLCASSTTGGSNYGYTFGSGTRLTVV.

This clone was counted once. The chain recombines TRBV5-1 with TRBJ1-1; a weak D match, TRBD1 (6 bases). Germline V gene data show CDR1 as SGHRS and CDR2 as YFSETQ. V lost 4 bases, J lost 6 bases, and 19 bases lay in between. This CDR3 spans 15 amino acids. CDR3 in amino acids: CASSRGYREAPEAFF. The CDR3 DNA is TGCGCCAGCAGCAGGGGGTACAGGGAGGCTCCTGAAGCTTTCTTT.

V is TRBV18 and J is TRBJ2-2; D uncertain. Looked up from germline, CDR1 is KGHSH and CDR2 is LQKENI. The CDR3 length is 15 residues. The V gene lost 1 base and the J gene lost 5 bases, with 11 bases spanning the gap. CDR3 region: CASSPLEGLTGELFF. CDR3 sequence (DNA): TGTGCCAGCTCACCACTCGAAGGGTTGACCGGGGAGCTGTTTTTT.

This clone was seen once. V and J are TRBV10-3 and TRBJ2-7; D may be TRBD1 (5 bases). This CDR3 contains 14 residues. The germline CDR1 and CDR2 sequences are ENHRY and SYGVKD. The V end was cut by 1 base, the J end by 3 bases, with 10 bases between. The CDR3 region has the DNA TGTGCCATCAGTGAGTGGGGCCGGAACTACGAGCAGTACTTC. Translated: CAISEWGRNYEQYF.

The chain links TRBV7-9 to TRBJ2-3; TRBD2 is a possible D gene (6 bases). Germline V gene lookup returns CDR1 SEHNR and CDR2 FQNEAQ (reference sequence). V gave up 10 bases and J gave up 4 bases, with 18 bases separating them. This CDR3 contains 14 residues. The CDR3 protein is CAINRRAVADTQYF. Written as DNA, the CDR3 is TGTGCCATTAACAGGAGGGCGGTGGCAGATACGCAGTATTTT.

The chain joins TRBV7-6 to TRBJ1-2, with D unresolved. Trimming cost V 1 base and J 3 bases, with 6 bases left between them. Germline V gives CDR1 SGHVS, CDR2 FNYEAQ. The CDR3 is 13 amino acids. Here the CDR3 DNA reads TGTGCCAGCAGCTTAGGACAAGACTATGGCTACACCTTC. It specifies CASSLGQDYGYTF.

This chain links TRBV6-1 with TRBJ1-3; TRBD1 is a possible D gene (5 bases). Germline V gene data show CDR1 as MNHNS and CDR2 as SASEGT. This CDR3 is built from 16 residues. Trimming stripped 4 bases from V and 0 bases from J, with 13 bases between. The DNA of the CDR3 is TGTGCCAGCAGTGGAGACAGCCCTATCTCTGGAAACACCATATATTTT. As protein: CASSGDSPISGNTIYF.

This clone turned up a few times. This rearrangement joins TRBV7-8 to TRBJ2-2, with D possibly TRBD2 on 7 matching bases. Per the germline V gene, CDR1 is SGHVS and CDR2 is FQNEAQ. The V end was cut by 2 bases, the J end by 0 bases, with 16 bases between. The CDR3 is made up of 18 amino acids. CDR3 sequence reads: CASSLSLRGPTNTGELFF. In DNA form, the CDR3 reads TGTGCCAGCAGCTTATCCTTGCGGGGGCCAACGAACACCGGGGAGCTGTTTTTT.

The chain recombines TRBV6-5 with TRBJ1-6; D may be TRBD1 (6 bases). Trimming removed 4 bases at V and 7 bases at J, with 14 bases between. The CDR3 consists of 15 residues. The germline gives CDR1 MNHEY, CDR2 SVGAGI. The DNA of the CDR3 is TGTGCCAGCAGTTCGACAGGTTCAAAAAATTCACCCCTCCACTTT. Protein product: CASSSTGSKNSPLHF.

The V call is TRBV6-2 or TRBV6-3, the J call TRBJ2-5, with D unclear. CDR1 is MNHEY, CDR2 SVGEGT, per germline. The ends were cut back, 5 bases at V and 2 bases at J, with 12 bases in the middle. The CDR3 sequence is 14 residues long. CDR3 coding DNA: TGTGCCAGCAGTACGCGTATGGGACAAGAGACCCAGTACTTC. Encoded protein: CASSTRMGQETQYF.

J is TRBJ1-2 and V is TRBV25-1, with D perhaps TRBD1 (5 bases). The length of the CDR3 is 13 residues. Germline CDR1 MGHDK, CDR2 SYGVNS. Trimming pared 3 bases from V and 5 bases from J, leaving 10 bases between. The CDR3 spells CASSDHGGYGYTF. CDR3 sequence (DNA): TGTGCCAGCAGTGACCATGGGGGTTATGGCTACACCTTC.

The J gene is TRBJ1-5, the V gene TRBV7-8; tentative D call: TRBD1 (5 bases). The V and J ends lost 1 base and 9 bases respectively, with 13 bases between them. The CDR3 is 14 residues long. Per germline, CDR1 SGHVS and CDR2 FQNEAQ. CDR3 DNA sequence: TGTGCCAGCAGCTTAGATAGGGGTGAGCGGCCCCAGCATTTT. Translating it yields CASSLDRGERPQHF.

This CDR3 is CASSKGQVDYGYTF. The CDR3 DNA reads TGTGCCAGCAGCAAGGGACAGGTAGACTATGGCTACACCTTC. This chain links TRBV5-6 with TRBJ1-2; 8 bases are a match to TRBD1. Losses at the gene ends were 4 bases for V and 3 bases for J; bases not matched to a gene: 5. The CDR3 sequence is 14 residues long. The germline gives CDR1 SGHDT, CDR2 YYEEEE.

The chain couples TRBV7-2 to TRBJ1-2; TRBD1 aligns across 8 bases. The CDR3 covers 14 residues. Trimming at V came to 2 bases and at J to 4 bases, leaving 3 bases not matched to a gene. The germline V gene has CDR1 SGHTA and CDR2 FQGNSA. The chain's CDR3 is CASSLRTGSYGYTF. The CDR3 DNA is TGTGCCAGCAGCTTACGGACAGGGAGCTATGGCTACACCTTC. The full variable domain, rest sourced from reference TRBV7-2 and TRBJ1-2, is GAGVSQSPSNKVTEKGKDVELRCDPISGHTALYWYRQSLGQGLEFLIYFQGNSAPDKSGLPSDRFSAERTGGSVSTLTIQRTQQEDSAVYLCASSLRTGSYGYTFGSGTRLTVV.

With regard to this clone: Germline and junction disagree at one end, which may indicate a read error. The rearrangement joins TRBV13 to TRBJ1-4; a possible D gene is TRBD1 (5 bases). Germline values: CDR1 PRHDT, CDR2 FYEKMQ (reference sequence). The CDR3 consists of 15 residues. The CDR3 sequence is CASSVGGAMDEKLFF. CDR3 coding DNA: TGTGCCAGCAGCGTAGGTGGGGCGATGGATGAAAAACTGTTTTTT.

The rearrangement uses TRBV9 and TRBJ1-2, with D tentatively TRBD1 (5 bases). The CDR3 contains 12 residues. V lost 4 bases and J lost 4, with 8 bases in between. CDR1 and CDR2 (germline): SGDLS, YYNGEE. The DNA for the CDR3 is TGTGCCAGCAGCTCCGGGACCTATGGCTACACCTTC. It encodes CASSSGTYGYTF.

CDR3 in amino acids: CASSLWGGQGRTKNIQYF. DNA of the CDR3: TGTGCCAGCAGCTTATGGGGGGGACAGGGACGGACCAAAAACATTCAGTACTTC. The chain has TRBV7-2 and TRBJ2-4, with TRBD1 identical over 9 bases. V gave up 2 bases and J gave up 2 bases; unmatched junction bases: 10. CDR1 and CDR2 (germline): SGHTA, FQGNSA. This CDR3 spans 18 amino acids.

The chain is built from TRBV27 and TRBJ1-6; D is ambiguous. Trimming removed 2 bases from V and 7 bases from J, with 6 bases in between. Germline CDR1 MNHEY, CDR2 SMNVEV (reference sequence). The CDR3 covers 13 residues. CDR3 amino acids: CASSLTTNSPLHF. The CDR3 DNA is TGTGCCAGCAGTTTAACCACGAATTCACCCCTCCACTTT.

The chain uses TRBV7-2 and TRBJ1-2; D is uncertain. Trimming shortened V by 4 bases and J by 4 bases, and 10 bases separated the two germline ends. The CDR3 has 13 amino acids. Germline V gene data show CDR1 as SGHTA and CDR2 as FQGNSA. CDR3 nucleotides: TGTGCCAGCAGCTCTTCCGGGGTCTATGGCTACACCTTC. Amino acids: CASSSSGVYGYTF. Together with reference TRBV7-2 and TRBJ1-2, the CDR3 gives the full variable domain: GAGVSQSPSNKVTEKGKDVELRCDPISGHTALYWYRQSLGQGLEFLIYFQGNSAPDKSGLPSDRFSAERTGGSVSTLTIQRTQQEDSAVYLCASSSSGVYGYTFGSGTRLTVV.